These 12 T cell receptor beta chains were all obtained from the same sample, sequenced in a study of blood T cell repertoires in COVID-19. This table comes from immunoSEQ multiplex PCR, and its TCRdb copy is limited to in-frame clones, with some not included. The table records around 440,000 clones, about 91% of them present only once. Input material: peripheral blood. The source of these receptors is a woman between 45 and 60 years old with COVID-19, enrolled during active disease.

This clone occurred many times. CDR3 DNA: TGTGCCAGCAGCCCCCCCGGGGGAGAGCGTGCAGATACGCAGTATTTT. Amino acid sequence: CASSPPGGERADTQYF. The rearrangement uses TRBV9 and TRBJ2-3; a weak D match, TRBD2 (6 bases). Germline loops: CDR1 SGDLS, CDR2 YYNGEE. V was cut by 4 bases and J by 4 bases, with 19 bases left in between. CDR3 length: 16 residues. The whole variable domain, remainder taken from reference TRBV9 and TRBJ2-3, is DSGVTQTPKHLITATGQRVTLRCSPRSGDLSVYWYQQSLDQGLQFLIQYYNGEERAKGNILERFSAQQFPDLHSELNLSSLELGDSALYFCASSPPGGERADTQYFGPGTRLTVL.

The chain couples TRBV19 to TRBJ1-2, with TRBD1 identical over 8 bases. Germline-derived CDR1 and CDR2 are LNHDA and SQIVND (reference sequence). Trimming cost V 10 bases and J 4 bases; bases outside gene matches: 11. The CDR3 runs to 14 residues. As DNA, the CDR3 is TGTGCCACCCGCCCAACAGGGGGAAGCTATGGCTACACCTTC. Translating gives CATRPTGGSYGYTF.

The chain links TRBV12-3 or TRBV12-4 to TRBJ2-1, with unresolved D. Trimming removed 5 bases at V and 6 bases at J, with 5 bases between. The CDR3 is 11 amino acids. CDR3 sequence: CASSLFNEQFF. CDR3 sequence (DNA): TGTGCCAGCAGTCTCTTCAATGAGCAGTTCTTC.

The J gene is TRBJ1-1, the V gene TRBV4-1; a weak D match, TRBD1 (5 bases). The CDR3 has 16 amino acids. The V gene's germline CDR1 is MGHRA and CDR2 YSYEKL. V dropped 2 bases and J dropped 0 bases, with 13 bases sitting between them. CDR3 nucleotides: TGCGCCAGCAGCCAACCCCAGGGCGGACTGAACACTGAAGCTTTCTTT. Its protein product is CASSQPQGGLNTEAFF.

The CDR3 region has the DNA TGTGCCAGCAGTGACAGGTACTCGGATACGCAGTATTTT. Translation gives CASSDRYSDTQYF. The chain uses TRBV6-1 and TRBJ2-3; D not certain. The germline V gene encodes CDR1 MNHNS and CDR2 SASEGT. This CDR3 comprises 13 residues. V was clipped by 3 bases and J by 6 bases, with 10 bases between them.

This chain uses TRBV12-3 or TRBV12-4 with TRBJ1-1, with D hard to call. CDR3 length: 13 residues. V dropped 2 bases and J dropped 5 bases, with 9 bases sitting between them. The CDR3 reads CASSLTGKTEAFF. The CDR3 DNA reads TGTGCCAGCAGTTTAACGGGGAAAACTGAAGCTTTCTTT.

This chain joins TRBV19 and TRBJ1-3; TRBD1 aligns across 8 bases. The germline gives CDR1 LNHDA, CDR2 SQIVND (reference sequence). CDR3 length: 17 amino acids. Trimming removed 6 bases from V and 0 bases from J; junction bases left unmatched: 10. Written as DNA, the CDR3 is TGTGCCAGTAGCACCCCGGACAGGGTCCTCTCTGGAAACACCATATATTTT. This encodes CASSTPDRVLSGNTIYF.

The chain combines TRBV6-1 with TRBJ2-3; TRBD2 matches 12 bases. V lost 1 base, J lost 4 bases, and 3 bases stayed unmatched. Germline V CDR1 and CDR2: MNHNS, SASEGT. CDR3 length: 16 amino acids. CDR3 DNA: TGTGCCAGCAGTGAAGTTCTAGCGGGGGGGGCAGATACGCAGTATTTT. It specifies CASSEVLAGGADTQYF.

The chain employs TRBV6-5 and TRBJ1-5; D is uncertain. V lost 5 bases, J lost 7 bases, and 12 bases lay in between. This CDR3 has 13 amino acids. CDR1 and CDR2 (germline): MNHEY, SVGAGI. As DNA, the CDR3 is TGTGCCAGCAGTCCATTGAGAGGCCAGCCCCAGCATTTT. It translates to CASSPLRGQPQHF.

The chain uses TRBV3-1 (or the pseudogene TRBV3-2) and TRBJ1-4; possibly TRBD1 for D (5 bases). The CDR3 extends over 15 amino acids. Trimming cost V 4 bases and J 7 bases, with 16 bases left between them. CDR1 is LGHDT and CDR2 is YNNKEL in the germline V gene (reference sequence). The CDR3: CASSLEDGGGEKLFF. The CDR3, as DNA: TGTGCCAGCAGCCTGGAGGACGGGGGGGGTGAAAAACTGTTTTTT.

V gene TRBV5-1 combines with J gene TRBJ2-1, with D possibly matching TRBD2 (5 bases). Germline CDR1 and CDR2: SGHRS and YFSETQ. Trimming removed 4 bases at V and 12 bases at J, with 14 bases between. The CDR3 covers 12 residues. This chain's CDR3 is CASSKVGDSQFF. In nucleotides, the CDR3 is TGCGCCAGCAGCAAAGTCGGGGATTCGCAGTTCTTC.

This rearrangement joins TRBV2 to TRBJ2-2; D is ambiguous. The ends were cut back, 6 bases at V and 1 base at J, with 9 bases in the middle. Germline V CDR1 and CDR2: SNHLY, FYNNEI. The CDR3 is made up of 14 amino acids. DNA of the CDR3: TGTGCCAGCAGCCGAGCAGGGAACACCGGGGAGCTGTTTTTT. Its protein is CASSRAGNTGELFF.